What follows are 13 T cell receptor beta chains derived from one specimen sequenced in a study of cytomegalovirus exposure and HLA in healthy donors. It was with 60 Vbeta and 13 Jbeta primers that the PCR ran. Libraries were prepared by immunoSEQ multiplex PCR; TCRdb keeps only in-frame clonotypes and omits some of them. Listed are tens of thousands of clones; about 1.1% falls within the top ten. Source material: PBMCs. The receptors stem from a young woman in good health and CMV-seronegative.

The chain combines TRBV9 with TRBJ2-5; 8 bases fit TRBD2. The CDR3 covers 16 residues. V shed 3 bases, J shed 5 bases, and the junction held 12 bases outside the gene matches. Germline V gene data show CDR1 as SGDLS and CDR2 as YYNGEE. The CDR3 coding sequence is TGTGCCAGCAGCGCCCGACACGGGGGGGCTGGGGAGACCCAGTACTTC. Encoded protein: CASSARHGGAGETQYF.

The CDR3 DNA is TGCGCCAGCAGCTTGTCCAGGGGGGCAGATACGCAGTATTTT. It specifies CASSLSRGADTQYF. V is TRBV5-1 and J is TRBJ2-3; TRBD1 is a possible D gene (7 bases). Germline CDR1 is SGHRS and CDR2 is YFSETQ. The CDR3 consists of 14 residues. Trimming shortened V by 1 base and J by 4 bases, and 10 bases separated the two germline ends.

The chain has TRBV19 and TRBJ2-7; D unresolved. Trimming took off 6 bases at V and 0 bases at J, with 9 bases between the two ends. This CDR3 spans 13 amino acids. The germline gives CDR1 LNHDA, CDR2 SQIVND (reference sequence). The CDR3 loop reads CASSRPGSYEQYF. The CDR3 DNA is TGTGCCAGTAGCCGACCGGGCTCCTACGAGCAGTACTTC.

The chain links TRBV30 to TRBJ1-1; D remains ambiguous. Germline V gives CDR1 GTSNPN, CDR2 SVGIG (reference sequence). Trimming left V 0 bases short and J 6 bases short, with 14 bases between. The length of the CDR3 is 14 residues. The CDR3 spells CAWSVQFSAPEAFF. As DNA, the CDR3 is TGTGCCTGGAGTGTACAGTTTTCGGCCCCTGAAGCTTTCTTT.

The rearrangement uses TRBV2 and TRBJ1-2, with 10 nucleotides matching TRBD1. CDR3 length: 15 residues. Germline CDR1 and CDR2: SNHLY and FYNNEI. The ends lost 3 bases at V and 5 bases at J; junction bases unmatched: 6. Here the CDR3 DNA reads TGTGCCAGCAGTGATATGACAGGGGGCAGGTATGGCTACACCTTC. Its translation: CASSDMTGGRYGYTF.

The chain links TRBV27 to TRBJ2-2, with 7 bases matching TRBD1. Losses at the gene ends were 5 bases for V and 4 bases for J; bases not matched to a gene: 7. Germline CDR1 MNHEY, CDR2 SMNVEV (reference sequence). The CDR3 has 15 amino acids. The CDR3 DNA sequence: TGTGCCAGCAGTCCGACAGGGTTTTCCACCGGGGAGCTGTTTTTT. Translating gives CASSPTGFSTGELFF.

V usage is TRBV11-2 and J usage is TRBJ2-7; the D is unclear. This CDR3 comprises 18 residues. From germline, CDR1 is SGHAT and CDR2 FQNNGV. V was trimmed by 1 base and J by 0 bases, leaving 19 bases between them. The CDR3 region is CASSLGSRTSPLSYEQYF. For the CDR3, the DNA is TGTGCCAGCAGCTTAGGATCTAGAACATCTCCGCTCTCCTACGAGCAGTACTTC.

This rearrangement joins TRBV19 to TRBJ2-5; D is perhaps TRBD2 (6 bases). Trimming removed 5 bases at V and 5 bases at J, with 15 bases between. Germline V gene data show CDR1 as LNHDA and CDR2 as SQIVND (reference sequence). The CDR3 length is 14 residues. CDR3 in DNA: TGTGCCAGTAGTCGGGCGGGGTGGCAGGAGACCCAGTACTTC. Amino acid sequence: CASSRAGWQETQYF.

The rearrangement uses TRBV5-1 and TRBJ2-3; 7 bases align to TRBD2. Trimming removed 2 bases from V and 2 bases from J; junction bases left unmatched: 5. The length of the CDR3 is 15 residues. Germline CDR1 is SGHRS and CDR2 is YFSETQ. In DNA form, the CDR3 reads TGCGCCAGCAGCTTCAGCGGGAAACCCACAGATACGCAGTATTTT. This sequence encodes CASSFSGKPTDTQYF.

The chain uses TRBV27 and TRBJ1-6; 9 bases agree with TRBD1. CDR1 is MNHEY and CDR2 is SMNVEV in the germline V gene (reference sequence). The CDR3 contains 12 residues. With 7 bases clipped from V and 10 bases from J, the junction kept 2 bases outside the gene matches. The CDR3 protein is CASTDRGSPLHF. The CDR3 coding sequence is TGTGCCAGCACGGACAGGGGATCACCCCTCCACTTT.

This chain links TRBV7-9 with TRBJ1-2; 10 nucleotides match TRBD1. This CDR3 has 17 residues. Trimming cost V 8 bases and J 8 bases; bases outside gene matches: 20. CDR1 is SEHNR, CDR2 FQNEAQ, per germline (reference sequence). CDR3 protein: CASSQRRGDRGGSGYTF. In DNA, the CDR3 is TGTGCCAGCTCACAAAGAAGAGGGGACAGGGGTGGTAGCGGCTACACCTTC.

The chain links TRBV30 to TRBJ2-7; weak D call: TRBD1 (5 bases). V was cut by 0 bases and J by 6 bases, with 12 bases left in between. Germline V gene data show CDR1 as GTSNPN and CDR2 as SVGIG (reference sequence). The CDR3 totals 13 residues. This CDR3 is CAWSVQAGLEQYF. The CDR3 DNA sequence: TGTGCCTGGAGTGTACAGGCTGGCCTCGAGCAGTACTTC.

The V gene is TRBV19, the J gene TRBJ1-2; the D gene is possibly TRBD1 (6 bases). This CDR3 contains 15 residues. CDR1 is LNHDA and CDR2 is SQIVND in the germline V gene (reference sequence). Deletions cut 10 bases from V and 3 bases from J, with 21 bases between. CDR3 in amino acids: CATYGTTLDHYGYTF. CDR3 nucleotides: TGTGCCACCTACGGGACAACGCTAGACCACTATGGCTACACCTTC.